This is a list of T cell receptor beta chains from one sample in a study of identical twins. Each CDR3 protein is one row after TCRdb ran MiXCR on the 5' RACE reads. The sample includes 600,000 to 700,000 distinct CDR3 sequences, around 20% of them seen just once. These same data were also listed under a study on T cells expressing NK-cell markers.

Sequencing was performed on PBMCs. All receptors derive from a woman aged 18-29 years in good health. The CDR3 runs from the conserved cysteine through the conserved F or W. The D gene is left open where the match is weak. Rows may omit the clone size; those that give it use once, few, many or a size class.

>TRBV29-1|-|few|TRBJ2-1
CSPQLYNEQFF
TGCAGCCCCCAGCTTTACAATGAGCAGTTCTTC
>TRBV6-1|-|few|TRBJ1-5
CASSGAGWGNQPQHF
TGTGCCAGCAGTGGCGCCGGGTGGGGCAATCAGCCCCAGCATTTT
>TRBV12-3/TRBV12-4|-|few|TRBJ1-4
CASSSRGAFNEKLFF
TGTGCCAGCAGTTCGAGGGGCGCCTTTAATGAAAAACTGTTTTTT
>TRBV24-1|-|-|TRBJ2-2
CATEDSNTGELFF
TGTGCCACCGAGGACAGTAACACCGGGGAGCTGTTTTTT
>TRBV10-2|-|-|TRBJ2-4
CASSDLAKNIQYF
TGCGCCAGCAGCGACCTGGCCAAAAACATTCAGTACTTC
>TRBV18|TRBD1|few|TRBJ1-2
CASSPQTGTHGYTF
TGTGCCAGCTCACCCCAGACAGGGACGCATGGCTACACCTTC
>TRBV7-2|TRBD2|few|TRBJ2-1
CASSLGSGNPEQFF
TGTGCCAGCAGCTTAGGAAGCGGGAACCCCGAGCAGTTCTTC
>TRBV7-9|-|-|TRBJ2-4
CASSFTRDRGENIQYF
TGTGCCAGCAGCTTCACGCGGGACAGAGGGGAGAACATTCAGTACTTC
>TRBV7-9|-|many|TRBJ1-1
CASSLGGGATEAFF
TGTGCCAGCAGCTTAGGCGGTGGGGCCACTGAAGCTTTCTTT
>TRBV5-1|-|few|TRBJ2-5
CASSLDRPFLETQYF
TGCGCCAGCAGCTTGGACAGACCATTCCTAGAGACCCAGTACTTC
>TRBV7-2|TRBD2|-|TRBJ2-1
CASSFSGRFLFF
TGTGCCAGCAGTTTCAGCGGGAGATTCCTGTTCTTC
>TRBV27|TRBD2|-|TRBJ2-1
CASSLASGIVYNEQFF
TGTGCCAGCAGTTTGGCTAGCGGGATTGTTTACAATGAGCAGTTCTTC
>TRBV7-2|-|-|TRBJ2-3
CASSPRALSTDTQYF
TGTGCCAGCAGCCCCAGGGCCCTGTCCACAGATACGCAGTATTTT
>TRBV20-1|-|-|TRBJ2-7
CSGLAAKYEQYF
TGCAGTGGCTTAGCGGCAAAGTACGAGCAGTACTTC
>TRBV12-3/TRBV12-4|TRBD2|few|TRBJ2-1
CASRPRKLAGGRMGEQFF
TGTGCCAGCAGGCCCCGGAAACTAGCGGGAGGGCGTATGGGTGAGCAGTTCTTC
>TRBV27|-|-|TRBJ1-1
CASREGVLAFF
TGTGCCAGCAGGGAGGGGGTTTTGGCTTTCTTT
>TRBV2|-|few|TRBJ2-1
CASSEGRNNEQFF
TGTGCCAGCAGTGAAGGGCGGAACAATGAGCAGTTCTTC
>TRBV6-1|TRBD1|-|TRBJ2-2
CASKLTGTDTGELFF
TGTGCCAGCAAGCTGACAGGGACGGACACCGGGGAGCTGTTTTTT
>TRBV4-3|-|-|TRBJ2-3
CASSQEPPGGTDTQYF
TGCGCCAGCAGCCAAGAACCCCCGGGGGGCACAGATACGCAGTATTTT
>TRBV5-6|-|few|TRBJ2-1
CASSLLVGREQFF
TGTGCCAGCAGCTTGCTGGTGGGGAGGGAGCAGTTCTTC
>TRBV5-1|-|many|TRBJ2-7
CASSPGDYEQYF
TGTGCCAGCAGTCCCGGGGACTACGAGCAGTACTTC
>TRBV5-6|-|many|TRBJ1-5
CASSFGGHQPQHF
TGTGCCAGCAGTTTTGGCGGGCATCAGCCCCAGCATTTT
>TRBV28|-|few|TRBJ2-6
CASTLGGGQGANVLTF
TGTGCCAGCACCCTGGGAGGGGGCCAAGGGGCCAACGTCCTGACTTTC
>TRBV5-1|TRBD1|-|TRBJ2-6
CASRAGTATGANVLTF
TGCGCCAGCAGGGCCGGGACAGCCACTGGGGCCAACGTCCTGACTTTC
>TRBV2|-|-|TRBJ2-1
CASSNGPPNEQFF
TGTGCCAGCAGTAACGGGCCCCCGAATGAGCAGTTCTTC
>TRBV2|-|few|TRBJ2-3
CATLREVGDTQYF
TGTGCCACCCTACGAGAGGTTGGGGATACGCAGTATTTT
>TRBV20-1|-|-|TRBJ2-4
CSASGRAKSKNIQYF
TGCAGTGCTAGTGGCAGGGCGAAATCCAAAAACATTCAGTACTTC
>TRBV12-3/TRBV12-4|-|many|TRBJ2-1
CASSLGGIYNEQFF
TGTGCCAGCAGCTTGGGGGGTATTTACAATGAGCAGTTCTTC
>TRBV6-1|-|few|TRBJ1-2
CASSPSWGEDGYTF
TGTGCCAGCAGTCCTTCCTGGGGAGAAGATGGCTACACCTTC
>TRBV6-1|TRBD2|-|TRBJ2-1
CASSDPGLAGDDEQFF
TGTGCCAGCAGTGATCCCGGACTAGCGGGGGATGATGAGCAGTTCTTC
>TRBV15|-|few|TRBJ2-2
CATSRSPQTSGYTGELFF
TGTGCCACCAGTAGATCTCCCCAGACTTCAGGGTACACCGGGGAGCTGTTTTTT
>TRBV6-5|-|-|TRBJ2-7
CASSYSRGHPYEQYF
TGTGCCAGCAGTTACTCGAGGGGCCATCCCTACGAGCAGTACTTC
>TRBV5-1|TRBD1|-|TRBJ2-6
CASSLAGTGTNVLTF
TGCGCCAGCAGCTTGGCCGGGACAGGTACCAACGTCCTGACTTTC
>TRBV3-1|-|-|TRBJ2-3
CASSQDRSSRGDTQYF
TGTGCCAGCAGCCAAGATAGGTCGAGTAGGGGAGATACGCAGTATTTT
>TRBV5-1|TRBD2|few|TRBJ2-3
CASSSLSGASTDTQYF
TGCGCCAGCAGCTCTTTAAGCGGGGCTAGCACAGATACGCAGTATTTT
>TRBV6-1|-|few|TRBJ1-3
CATQIGLSGNTIYF
TGTGCCACTCAGATTGGACTCTCTGGAAACACCATATATTTT
>TRBV10-3|-|-|TRBJ2-1
CAISRPDDSYNEQFF
TGTGCCATCAGTCGACCTGATGACTCCTACAATGAGCAGTTCTTC
>TRBV7-2|-|-|TRBJ2-5
CASSSQGGIQETQYF
TGTGCCAGCAGCTCACAGGGGGGGATCCAAGAGACCCAGTACTTC
>TRBV5-1|TRBD2|-|TRBJ2-1
CASSLLLAGRGDEQFF
TGCGCCAGCAGCTTGTTACTAGCGGGCCGTGGCGATGAGCAGTTCTTC
>TRBV5-6|-|-|TRBJ2-7
CASSLWLYYEQYF
TGTGCCAGCAGCCTGTGGCTCTACTACGAGCAGTACTTC
>TRBV6-1|-|-|TRBJ2-1
CASRAVGGGSYNEQFF
TGTGCCAGCAGGGCGGTGGGGGGTGGCTCCTACAATGAGCAGTTCTTC
>TRBV20-1|-|few|TRBJ1-5
CSAVQGNQPQHF
TGCAGTGCTGTACAAGGGAATCAGCCCCAGCATTTT
>TRBV20-1|TRBD2|few|TRBJ2-1
CSLWAGGHNEQFF
TGCAGCCTCTGGGCGGGGGGGCACAATGAGCAGTTCTTC
>TRBV7-9|TRBD2|many|TRBJ2-1
CASSSSGSRYNEQFF
TGTGCCAGCAGTTCTAGCGGGAGTCGGTACAATGAGCAGTTCTTC
>TRBV29-1|-|-|TRBJ2-1
CSARSSLHNEQFF
TGCAGCGCCCGGAGTAGCCTGCACAATGAGCAGTTCTTC
>TRBV10-1|TRBD1|once|TRBJ1-6
CASMTGICYSPLHF
TGCGCCAGCATGACAGGGATCTGTTATTCACCCCTCCACTTT
>TRBV5-6|TRBD1|-|TRBJ2-5
CASSETGLQETQYF
TGTGCCAGCAGCGAGACAGGGCTCCAAGAGACCCAGTACTTC
>TRBV29-1|-|-|TRBJ2-1
CSAQTAYNEQFF
TGCAGCGCACAGACTGCCTACAATGAGCAGTTCTTC
>TRBV25-1|-|once|TRBJ2-7
CASSRGMDEQYF
TGTGCCAGCAGTAGGGGAATGGACGAGCAGTACTTC